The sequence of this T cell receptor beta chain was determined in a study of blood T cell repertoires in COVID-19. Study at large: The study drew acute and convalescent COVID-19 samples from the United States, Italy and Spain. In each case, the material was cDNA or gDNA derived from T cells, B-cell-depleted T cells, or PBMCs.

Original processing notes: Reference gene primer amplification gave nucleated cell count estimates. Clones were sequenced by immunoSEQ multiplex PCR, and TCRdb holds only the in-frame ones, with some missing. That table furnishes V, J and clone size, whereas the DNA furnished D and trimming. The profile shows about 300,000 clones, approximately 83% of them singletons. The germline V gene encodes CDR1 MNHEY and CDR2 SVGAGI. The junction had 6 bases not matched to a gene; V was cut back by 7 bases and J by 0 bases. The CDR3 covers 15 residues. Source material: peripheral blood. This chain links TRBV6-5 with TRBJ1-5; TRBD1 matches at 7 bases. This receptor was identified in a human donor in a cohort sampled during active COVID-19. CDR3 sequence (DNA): TGTGCCAGCATTCCAGGGGGATATAGCAATCAGCCCCAGCATTTT. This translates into CASIPGGYSNQPQHF.